A selection of T cell receptor beta chains follows, all from one sample in a study of cytomegalovirus exposure and HLA in healthy donors. Repertoires were generated with immunoSEQ multiplex PCR, while TCRdb's copy carries only in-frame clones and drops some. The sample has around 130,000 clones, around 80% seen once; the top ten hold approximately 2%. Sequenced sample: PBMCs. The receptors shown here come from a man aged 35 to 55 in good health and CMV-seronegative. The CDR3 runs from the conserved cysteine through the conserved F or W. Fields, in order: D gene, CDR3 length, clone size, V gene, J gene, CDR3 protein, CDR3 DNA. A D gene is named only where the DNA matches it firmly. Only part of the rows carry a size: once, few, many, or a class if the clone is expanded.

>TRBD2|17|-|TRBV5-5|TRBJ2-5
CASSPRGGRGSEETQYF
TGTGCCAGCAGCCCGCGGGGGGGCCGGGGGAGCGAAGAGACCCAGTACTTC
>-|13|-|TRBV5-8|TRBJ1-1
CASSRQDNTEAFF
TGTGCCAGCAGCCGACAGGACAACACTGAAGCTTTCTTT
>-|13|few|TRBV28|TRBJ2-7
CASSFRGVNEQYF
TGTGCCAGCAGTTTTCGGGGAGTCAACGAGCAGTACTTC
>-|15|-|TRBV6-1|TRBJ2-5
CASSEWGSSQETQYF
TGTGCCAGCAGTGAATGGGGCAGCAGCCAAGAGACCCAGTACTTC
>TRBD2|17|-|TRBV9|TRBJ2-3
CASSSPGGLAGKDTQYF
TGTGCCAGCAGCTCCCCGGGGGGACTAGCGGGGAAAGATACGCAGTATTTT
>-|11|-|TRBV6-5|TRBJ2-3
CASSRLDTQYF
TGTGCCAGCAGTCGGTTGGATACGCAGTATTTT
>-|14|-|TRBV11-3|TRBJ2-3
CASGQGRGADTQYF
TGTGCCAGCGGCCAGGGGAGAGGAGCAGATACGCAGTATTTT
>-|14|few|TRBV28|TRBJ1-1
CASSFAGWDTEAFF
TGTGCCAGCAGTTTCGCAGGATGGGACACTGAAGCTTTCTTT
>-|15|-|TRBV6-5|TRBJ2-3
CASSYQRRDADTQYF
TGTGCCAGTAGTTACCAGCGGAGGGACGCAGATACGCAGTATTTT
>TRBD1|16|-|TRBV18|TRBJ1-1
CASSPGTGGTNTEAFF
TGTGCCAGCTCACCAGGGACAGGGGGAACGAACACTGAAGCTTTCTTT
>TRBD2|19|-|TRBV12-5|TRBJ2-2
CASGPGLAGASPNTGELFF
TGTGCTAGTGGCCCAGGACTAGCGGGAGCTTCCCCGAACACCGGGGAGCTGTTTTTT
>-|12|-|TRBV7-8|TRBJ2-1
CASSLSLLGVLF
TGTGCCAGCAGCTTATCGTTACTAGGTGTCCTCTTC
>TRBD1|16|-|TRBV7-9|TRBJ2-6
CSSSSGQISGANVLTF
TGTTCCAGCAGCTCGGGACAGATTTCTGGGGCCAACGTCCTGACTTTC
>-|16|-|TRBV27|TRBJ2-6
CASSLYGSSGANGLTF
TGTGCCAGCAGTTTATATGGTTCATCTGGGGCCAACGGCCTGACTTTC
>TRBD1|14|-|TRBV11-2|TRBJ1-1
CASSIQQGRAEAFF
TGTGCCAGCAGCATCCAACAGGGGCGGGCTGAAGCTTTCTTT